This is a list of T cell receptor beta chains from one sample in a study of cytomegalovirus exposure and HLA in healthy donors. Generated by immunoSEQ multiplex PCR, the TCRdb table keeps only in-frame clones and is missing some. The table has about 140,000 clones, about 83% seen once; the top ten hold roughly 1.4%. The sample taken for sequencing was PBMCs. The receptors originated from a woman aged 25 to 39 in good health and CMV-seronegative. Each CDR3 is given with its conserved first and last residue. A D gene is named only where the DNA matches it firmly. Only part of the rows carry a size: once, few, many, or a class if the clone is expanded.

size: .; J: TRBJ2-5; V: TRBV5-1; D: TRBD2; DNA: TGCGCCAGCAGTATGGACGGGACTAGCGCTTCTACCCAGTACTTC; CDR3: CASSMDGTSASTQYF
size: .; J: TRBJ1-2; V: TRBV6-6; D: .; DNA: TGTGCCAGCAGTTACTCGAAGTCCAGCCTTAGGGGTGGCTACACCTTC; CDR3: CASSYSKSSLRGGYTF
size: .; J: TRBJ2-1; V: TRBV2; D: .; DNA: TGTGCCAGCAGTGAAACAAGCTCCTACAATGAGCAGTTCTTC; CDR3: CASSETSSYNEQFF
size: .; J: TRBJ2-1; V: TRBV5-1; D: TRBD2; DNA: TGCGCCAGCAGCTTGGATAGCGGGGGCTCCTACAATGAGCAGTTCTTC; CDR3: CASSLDSGGSYNEQFF
size: once; J: TRBJ1-1; V: TRBV6-5; D: .; DNA: TGTGCCAGCAGTTGGGTTCAGGGTAAGGGCACTGAAGCTTTCTTT; CDR3: CASSWVQGKGTEAFF
size: .; J: TRBJ2-2; V: TRBV9; D: TRBD2; DNA: TGTGCCAGCAGCGTGGCTAGCGGGGTTGGCGGCACCGGGGAGCTGTTTTTT; CDR3: CASSVASGVGGTGELFF
size: .; J: TRBJ1-5; V: TRBV2; D: .; DNA: TGTGCCAGCAGATTTACAGGGCTGCAGCCCCAGCATTTT; CDR3: CASRFTGLQPQHF
size: .; J: TRBJ2-5; V: TRBV5-1; D: TRBD2; DNA: TGCGCCAGCAGCTTTACCGGGACTAGCGAAGAGACCCAGTACTTC; CDR3: CASSFTGTSEETQYF
size: once; J: TRBJ2-1; V: TRBV7-9; D: TRBD2; DNA: TGTGCCAGCAGCGGGGGGGACAATGAGCAGTTCTTC; CDR3: CASSGGDNEQFF
size: once; J: TRBJ1-4; V: TRBV18; D: .; DNA: TGTGCCAGCTCACCCCCGGGCGGGACGGGGGAAAAACTGTTTTTT; CDR3: CASSPPGGTGEKLFF
size: .; J: TRBJ2-7; V: TRBV7-2; D: .; DNA: TGTGCCAGCAGCACGAGCAACACAGTCCCAATGCCCTACGAGCAGTACTTC; CDR3: CASSTSNTVPMPYEQYF
size: .; J: TRBJ2-2; V: TRBV7-8; D: .; DNA: TGTGCCAGCGGCGGGTTTGGGGCGAACACCGGGGAGCTGTTTTTT; CDR3: CASGGFGANTGELFF
size: many; J: TRBJ2-1; V: TRBV6-4; D: TRBD2; DNA: TGTGCCAGCAGTGACTCCGGGACTAGTCCTGTCAATGAGCAGTTCTTC; CDR3: CASSDSGTSPVNEQFF
size: .; J: TRBJ2-5; V: TRBV2; D: .; DNA: TGTGCCAGCAGTCCCGGGACATCCAGAGAGACCCAGTACTTC; CDR3: CASSPGTSRETQYF
size: once; J: TRBJ2-7; V: TRBV11-2; D: .; DNA: TGTGCCAGCAGCTTAAGGGGGAGCGCGGACGAGCAGTACTTC; CDR3: CASSLRGSADEQYF
size: .; J: TRBJ2-6; V: TRBV5-5; D: TRBD2; DNA: TGTGCCAGCAGCTTGGTGGTGGGGGGGACGAGGTCTGGGGCCAACGTCCTGACTTTC; CDR3: CASSLVVGGTRSGANVLTF
size: .; J: TRBJ2-7; V: TRBV28; D: .; DNA: TGTGCCAGCACACGCGGGGGCCAATCCTACGAGCAGTACTTC; CDR3: CASTRGGQSYEQYF
size: .; J: TRBJ2-1; V: TRBV19; D: TRBD2; DNA: TGTGCCAGTAGTCCCTACAGACTAGCGGGGAGGGCCTACAATGAGCAGTTCTTC; CDR3: CASSPYRLAGRAYNEQFF
size: .; J: TRBJ2-1; V: TRBV6-6; D: TRBD2; DNA: TGTGCCAGCACCGACGGACTAGCGGGGGCCCCAATCTTC; CDR3: CASTDGLAGAPIF
size: .; J: TRBJ2-6; V: TRBV5-1; D: TRBD1; DNA: TGCGCCAGCAGCTTGGGGACAGGGGGCTCTGGGGCCAACGTCCTGACTTTC; CDR3: CASSLGTGGSGANVLTF
size: .; J: TRBJ2-7; V: TRBV18; D: .; DNA: TGTGCCAGCTCACCGACAATAATCGAGCAGTACTTC; CDR3: CASSPTIIEQYF
size: .; J: TRBJ2-1; V: TRBV14; D: .; DNA: TGTGCCAGCAGCCAAGATTGGCGGGAAAGGTCCTACAATGAGCAGTTCTTC; CDR3: CASSQDWRERSYNEQFF
size: .; J: TRBJ1-2; V: TRBV5-6; D: .; DNA: TGTGCCAGCAGGACCTACTACAGGGAGGGTGGCTACACCTTC; CDR3: CASRTYYREGGYTF
size: .; J: TRBJ2-3; V: TRBV15; D: TRBD1; DNA: TGTGCCACCAGCAGGAGGGGGACAGGGACAGATACGCAGTATTTT; CDR3: CATSRRGTGTDTQYF
size: .; J: TRBJ2-3; V: TRBV7-6; D: TRBD2; DNA: TGTGCCAGCAGCTTAGATGTGGGGGGGGTTATCCGGCAGTATTTT; CDR3: CASSLDVGGVIRQYF
size: .; J: TRBJ1-5; V: TRBV6-6; D: TRBD1; DNA: TGTGCCAGCAGCCCGGACAGGGGAGGCAATCAGCCCCAGCATTTT; CDR3: CASSPDRGGNQPQHF
size: .; J: TRBJ1-5; V: TRBV11-2; D: .; DNA: TGTGCCAGCAGCTTAGATGGGGGCGATCAGCCCCAGCATTTT; CDR3: CASSLDGGDQPQHF
size: once; J: TRBJ2-2; V: TRBV5-1; D: TRBD1; DNA: TGCGCCAGCAGCTTGCGGCAGGGGGCCTTCACCGGGGAGCTGTTTTTT; CDR3: CASSLRQGAFTGELFF
size: .; J: TRBJ2-7; V: TRBV30; D: .; DNA: TGTGCCTGTCTCAGGGGGGAGTACGAGCAGTACTTC; CDR3: CACLRGEYEQYF
size: .; J: TRBJ1-1; V: TRBV29-1; D: TRBD1; DNA: TGCAGCGTTGCCCCGACAGGGGGAACTGAAGCTTTCTTT; CDR3: CSVAPTGGTEAFF
size: .; J: TRBJ2-2; V: TRBV2; D: TRBD1; DNA: TGTGCCAGCAGGCCAAACAGGGGGACCGGGGAGCTGTTTTTT; CDR3: CASRPNRGTGELFF
size: .; J: TRBJ1-4; V: TRBV7-2; D: TRBD1; DNA: TGTGCCAGCAGCTTAGTTTACCAGGGGGGTGAAAAACTGTTTTTT; CDR3: CASSLVYQGGEKLFF
size: .; J: TRBJ2-4; V: TRBV2; D: .; DNA: TGTGCCAGCACGGCTAGCGCGCTAGCCAAAAACATTCAGTACTTC; CDR3: CASTASALAKNIQYF
size: .; J: TRBJ2-7; V: TRBV5-1; D: .; DNA: TGCGCCAGCAGCCCCCCAACACAGGGCTACGAGCAGTACTTC; CDR3: CASSPPTQGYEQYF
size: .; J: TRBJ1-6; V: TRBV4-3; D: TRBD1; DNA: TGCGCCAGCAGCCAAGTCCCGGGACAGGGGGCAATTAATCATAATTCACCCCTCCACTTT; CDR3: CASSQVPGQGAINHNSPLHF
size: .; J: TRBJ2-3; V: TRBV9; D: TRBD2; DNA: TGTGCCAGCAGTTATGGCGGGGGGGTCACAGATACGCAGTATTTT; CDR3: CASSYGGGVTDTQYF
size: .; J: TRBJ1-3; V: TRBV30; D: TRBD1; DNA: TGTGCCTGGAGCCCACCGAGGGGGCTTGGAAACACCATATATTTT; CDR3: CAWSPPRGLGNTIYF
size: .; J: TRBJ2-3; V: TRBV7-2; D: .; DNA: TGTGCCAGCAGCCGTAGCCTCAAGAGCACAGATACGCAGTATTTT; CDR3: CASSRSLKSTDTQYF